This T cell receptor (beta chain) comes out of a study of vaccination effects on CD4 cells after COVID-19. Study in general: Convalescent patients, three in all, were sampled both early and late after vaccination. The post-vaccine samples were taken, at the median, 72 days after the second dose. Study results and caveats: Pronounced clonal contraction occurred in clones induced by infection and by vaccine late after vaccination.

CD4+ T cell isolation took place after 10 days of culture. The person's infection with SARS-CoV-2, confirmed by PCR, took place between March and December 2020. Either the BNT162b2 or mRNA-1273 vaccine was given to participants in two doses. Half of the medium was exchanged for IL-2 medium on both days 3 and 7. Regarding this clone: Its specificity is unknown.

Sequencing used immunoSEQ multiplex PCR; TCRdb keeps in-frame clones, though not all of them. The sample lists around 50,000 clones, 65% to 75% occurring once. The CDR3 contains 13 residues. V was shortened by 5 bases and J by 7 bases, with 14 bases between the two germline ends. Germline V gene sequence: CDR1 MDHEN, CDR2 SYDVKM. The chain combines TRBV28 with TRBJ1-2, with a tentative D call TRBD1 (6 bases). The origin of this receptor is a human donor who had a prior SARS-CoV-2 infection. This specimen was CD4+ T cells from PBMCs cultured without peptide, taken after COVID-19 vaccination. The CDR3 DNA follows: TGTGCCAGCAGTCGCCGGGCAGGGGTTGGCTACACCTTC. As protein: CASSRRAGVGYTF.